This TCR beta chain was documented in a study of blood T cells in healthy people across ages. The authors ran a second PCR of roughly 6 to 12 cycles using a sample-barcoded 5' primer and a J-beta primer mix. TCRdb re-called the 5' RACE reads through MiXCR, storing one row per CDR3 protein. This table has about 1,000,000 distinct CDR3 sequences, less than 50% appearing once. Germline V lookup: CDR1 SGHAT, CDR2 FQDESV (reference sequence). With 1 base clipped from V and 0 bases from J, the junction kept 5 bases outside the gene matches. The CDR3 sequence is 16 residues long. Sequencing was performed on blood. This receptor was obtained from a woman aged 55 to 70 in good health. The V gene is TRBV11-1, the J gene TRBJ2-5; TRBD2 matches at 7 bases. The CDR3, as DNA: TGTGCCAGCAGCTTAGGTCTTCTAGCGGACCAAGAGACCCAGTACTTC. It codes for CASSLGLLADQETQYF.